This T cell receptor beta chain was sequenced during a study of T-cell reconstitution after alpha-beta-depleted transplantation in children listed by TCRdb under 2016. With respect to the entire study: T-cell immune reconstitution after TCRalphabeta/CD19-depleted allogeneic hematopoietic cell transplantation in children was quantitatively tracked in the study by means of TCR repertoire profiling. What the authors observed across the whole study: Over subsequent months, a decline in hyperexpanded clone frequencies was noted, and after one year, T-cell counts and TCRbeta diversity were mostly ascribed to newly produced T cells. The high TCRbeta diversity at day 60 in some patients was ascribed to recipient T cells and intrathymic progenitors that had survived conditioning. About two months after transplant, the apparently early recovery of alphabetaT-cell counts reportedly depended on just several hundred clones that had expanded rapidly and came from non-depleted graft cells.

To prepare the library, PCR was applied. Sequenced using an Illumina HiSeq 2500. TCR library preparation used molecular barcoding, with unique molecular identifiers applied to normalize quantification of the TCRbeta repertoire. The raw public data were reprocessed by TCRdb itself: fastp quality trimming at Q25, MiXCR clonotype calling, in-frame beta chains only. Duplicate CDR3 protein sequences are folded into a single record with the most common DNA and genes. This sample comprises about 980,000 distinct CDR3 sequences, about 29% of them detected only once. Of the sample, approximately 30% falls within the top ten clones. As for this clonotype: Its antigen is unknown. Per-nucleotide qualities are absent, and no much larger clonotype sits a single base away.

The treatment or condition label, as the study defines it: allogeneic hematopoietic cell transplantation with graft depleted of TCRalphabeta T cells and CD19 B cells. Transplant recipients were children who received TCRalphabeta/CD19-depleted allogeneic hematopoietic cell grafts. Germline trimming: 4 bases from V, 3 bases from J; junction bases outside gene matches: 7. Measured from the cysteine to the phenylalanine, the CDR3 is 15 residues long. CDR3 DNA is the only sequence kept; it has 45 bases, read in frame from the first base. CDR1 and CDR2, looked up from the germline V gene, are SGHRS and YFSETQ.

Rearrangement joined TRBV5-1 to TRBJ2-3; TRBD2 agrees with 8 junctional bases. The material sequenced was PBMCs, mostly from graft donor cells, taken 360 days after TCRalphabeta/CD19-depleted stem cell transplant. This sequence originates from a boy under two years old who had a stem cell transplant for SCID, so the T cells may come from the graft donor. The CDR3 region reads CASSRNGGGTDTQYF. The nucleotide sequence reads as follows: TGCGCCAGCAGCCGGAACGGGGGGGGGACAGATACGCAGTATTTT.